A selection of T cell receptor beta chains follows, all from one sample in a study of control samples from healthy donors and cancer patients. Method: immunoSEQ multiplex PCR; TCRdb's copy keeps in-frame clones and lacks some. The repertoire holds 50,000 or so clones, with approximately 91% as singletons. The sample taken for sequencing was blood. The receptors were sampled from a man between 45 and 60 years old in good health. Both conserved end residues are trimmed from each CDR3. The size field is filled for only some rows; it gives once, few, many or a size class.

>TRBV3-1/TRBV3-2|TRBJ2-1|few
ASSPPTGPETSGRIRRYNEQF
>TRBV7-2|TRBJ2-7|NA
ASSNSGRASEQY
>TRBV5-6|TRBJ2-1|NA
ASSSGLAGGTYNEQF
>TRBV14|TRBJ2-3|NA
ASSPQRSSTDTQY
>TRBV28|TRBJ1-1|NA
ASNPGGPSTEAF
>TRBV18|TRBJ1-1|NA
ASSPRHTTNTEAF
>TRBV12-3/TRBV12-4|TRBJ1-2|NA
ASSPQGAGGYT
>TRBV21-1|TRBJ2-2|NA
ASSRGVGTGELF
>TRBV9|TRBJ1-4|NA
ASSAEGNTNEKLF
>TRBV5-1|TRBJ1-3|once
ASSLDIGGGNTIY
>TRBV4-1|TRBJ1-4|NA
ASSQEGTVNEKLF
>TRBV3-1/TRBV3-2|TRBJ2-1|NA
ATTGTSGQSSYNEQF
>TRBV27|TRBJ1-5|NA
ASRRTGGQPQH
>TRBV12-3/TRBV12-4|TRBJ1-2|NA
ASSIIPNYGYT
>TRBV19|TRBJ2-1|NA
ASKSDRGGYNEQF
>TRBV7-9|TRBJ2-7|NA
ASSFPGLAGNEQY
>TRBV28|TRBJ1-4|NA
ASSSDATNEKLF
>TRBV5-1|TRBJ2-3|few
ASSSRTGGLDTQY
>TRBV27|TRBJ2-3|few
ASSLRPGDTDTQY
>TRBV19|TRBJ2-2|once
ASSMVGGNTGELF
>TRBV24-1|TRBJ2-1|NA
ATSEGGRSEF
>TRBV7-2|TRBJ1-2|NA
ASSPGLDYGYT
>TRBV28|TRBJ2-1|NA
ASTEGLVIPEQF
>TRBV29-1|TRBJ1-3|NA
SVVATAGNTIY
>TRBV4-2|TRBJ2-5|NA
ASSQGVVFGQVQETQY
>TRBV19|TRBJ2-7|once
ASMERTGQSYEQY